This TCR beta chain was identified during a study of cytomegalovirus exposure and HLA in healthy donors. Study-level results: A later analysis found TCR association rates differed by HLA locus, highest for DRB1 and lowest for HLA-C.

Comments on this clone: Its specificity is not known.

Primers: 60 Vbeta forward and 13 Jbeta reverse. Here immunoSEQ multiplex PCR was the method, and the copy in TCRdb shows in-frame clones only, minus some. Of about 120,000 clones detected, over 70% appear once; the ten largest clones hold more than 1.4%. V dropped 7 bases and J dropped 9 bases, with 15 bases sitting between them. Germline V gene lookup returns CDR1 SQVTM and CDR2 ANQGSEA. The CDR3 is 11 amino acids. The TCR comes from a woman between 18 and 30 years old in good health and CMV-seronegative. The chain links TRBV29-1 to TRBJ1-1, with a weak D call TRBD1 (5 bases). The sample comprised PBMCs. The CDR3: CSDNGGLKAFF. The CDR3 nucleotides read TGCAGCGACAACGGGGGGTTAAAAGCTTTCTTT.